A selection of T cell receptor beta chains follows, all from one sample in a study of radiation and T cells in renal cell carcinoma. Data came from immunoSEQ multiplex PCR; TCRdb stores just in-frame clones and leaves some out. The data show over 60,000 clones, with around 80% seen just once and 6.8% held by the top ten. Sequencing was performed on blood, taken from a patient whose treatment included radiotherapy and nephrectomy. The receptor set was obtained from a man aged 60 to 75 with renal cell carcinoma. CDR3s include the opening cysteine and the closing phenylalanine or tryptophan. The D gene is left open where the match is weak. Only part of the rows carry a size: once, few, many, or a class if the clone is expanded.

clone_size	cdr3_length	j_call	d_call	v_call	cdr3_nt	cdr3_aa
NA	14	TRBJ2-5	NA	TRBV18	TGTGCCAGCTCACCACGGACATCACAAGAGACCCAGTACTTC	CASSPRTSQETQYF
NA	14	TRBJ2-7	NA	TRBV6-6	TGTGCCAGCTCTCCGGGCCAGAGCACCTACGAGCAGTACTTC	CASSPGQSTYEQYF
once	19	TRBJ2-3	TRBD2	TRBV29-1	TGCAGCGTTGAAAGGCCCTGGACTAGCGGGGGGACACTCACAGATACGCAGTATTTT	CSVERPWTSGGTLTDTQYF
NA	13	TRBJ1-5	NA	TRBV25-1	TGTGCCAGCAGGGGCGCAGGGAATCAGCCCCAGCATTTT	CASRGAGNQPQHF
few	12	TRBJ1-4	NA	TRBV30	TGTGCCTGGGGCACAACTAATGAAAAACTGTTTTTT	CAWGTTNEKLFF
NA	16	TRBJ1-2	NA	TRBV18	TGTGCCAGCTCACCTACCGGGAGTTCTCCCTCCTATGGCTACACCTTC	CASSPTGSSPSYGYTF
NA	16	TRBJ1-5	TRBD1	TRBV30	TGTGCCTGGAGTGTCCGGACAGGAGGGGGCAATCAGCCCCAGCATTTT	CAWSVRTGGGNQPQHF
NA	14	TRBJ1-2	TRBD1	TRBV7-9	TGTGCCAGCAAATCAGGGGGCGCAAGTAATGGCTACACCTTC	CASKSGGASNGYTF
once	13	TRBJ2-5	TRBD1	TRBV18	TGTGCCAGCTCACCAGGACAGGGGGAGACCCAGTACTTC	CASSPGQGETQYF
once	15	TRBJ1-3	NA	TRBV10-3	TGTGCCATCACCCCGGGAGACAACGTTGGAAACACCATATATTTT	CAITPGDNVGNTIYF
NA	13	TRBJ1-1	NA	TRBV7-2	TGTGCCAGCACTTTGACCCTAGGCACTGAAGCTTTCTTT	CASTLTLGTEAFF
few	15	TRBJ2-7	NA	TRBV14	TGTGCCAGCAGCCAAGATTGGGTAGTTATGGACGAGCAGTACTTC	CASSQDWVVMDEQYF
once	15	TRBJ2-7	TRBD2	TRBV10-1	TGCGCCAGCAGCCGGACTAGCGGGCTGACCTACGAGCAGTACTTC	CASSRTSGLTYEQYF
NA	16	TRBJ2-5	NA	TRBV11-2	TGTGCCAGCAGCTTAAACCCTTCGGGAGTCGGAGAGACCCAGTACTTC	CASSLNPSGVGETQYF
NA	10	TRBJ2-5	NA	TRBV30	TGTGCCTGGACGGTTCAGACCCCGTACTTC	CAWTVQTPYF
NA	14	TRBJ2-5	NA	TRBV9	TGTGCCAGCAGCGTAGTAGGGATGGGAGAGACCCAGTACTTC	CASSVVGMGETQYF
NA	15	TRBJ1-2	NA	TRBV5-6	TGTGCCAGCAGCCAACGGGACGGTTTTAACTATGGCTACACCTTC	CASSQRDGFNYGYTF
NA	12	TRBJ2-1	NA	TRBV5-1	TGCGCCAGCAGCTTACAGGATAATGAGCAGTTCTTC	CASSLQDNEQFF
NA	13	TRBJ2-7	NA	TRBV5-1	TGCGCCAGCAGCTGGGACGCAGCCTACGAGCAGTACTTC	CASSWDAAYEQYF
NA	14	TRBJ1-5	NA	TRBV6-4	TGTGCCAGCTCCGGAGGGACACGCAATCAGCCCCAGCATTTT	CASSGGTRNQPQHF
NA	12	TRBJ2-2	NA	TRBV6-6	TGTGCCAGCCTGAGGGACACCGGGGAGCTGTTTTTT	CASLRDTGELFF
NA	14	TRBJ1-1	TRBD1	TRBV6-5	TGTGCCAGCAGTTTACAGGGGGGGGACACTGAAGCTTTCTTT	CASSLQGGDTEAFF
NA	14	TRBJ1-5	NA	TRBV19	TGTGCCAGTAGTATGATAGGGTCCAATCAGCCCCAGCATTTT	CASSMIGSNQPQHF
medium-sized	15	TRBJ1-1	NA	TRBV6-4	TGTGCCAGCAGTAATGGGTCGGGGAGTTACACTGAAGCTTTCTTT	CASSNGSGSYTEAFF
NA	15	TRBJ2-2	NA	TRBV29-1	TGCAGCGTTGTACGGGCTCAGGGTAACACCGGGGAGCTGTTTTTT	CSVVRAQGNTGELFF
once	16	TRBJ2-2	TRBD1	TRBV7-2	TGTGCCAGCACCCAGGGCCAGGGGGCCGGCACCGGGGAGCTGTTTTTT	CASTQGQGAGTGELFF
few	13	TRBJ1-5	NA	TRBV4-3	TGCGCCAGCAGCCAAGACGGGGTTCAGCCCCAGCATTTT	CASSQDGVQPQHF
once	13	TRBJ2-1	TRBD1	TRBV10-1	TGCGCCAGCACCCCGGACAGGGGCCATGAGCAGTTCTTC	CASTPDRGHEQFF
NA	12	TRBJ1-1	NA	TRBV6-5	TGTGCCAGCAGTACAGGGAGCACTGAAGCTTTCTTT	CASSTGSTEAFF
NA	17	TRBJ1-4	TRBD1	TRBV19	TGTGCCAGTAGTAATGGAGGACAGGCGAAGGGGGATGAAAAACTGTTTTTT	CASSNGGQAKGDEKLFF
NA	14	TRBJ1-2	TRBD1	TRBV6-1	TGTGCCAGCAGTGAGAGGACAGGGAGTGATGGCTACACCTTC	CASSERTGSDGYTF
NA	17	TRBJ2-1	NA	TRBV7-2	TGTGCCAGCAGCTTAGCCTTGACTACCCAACCCGACAATGAGCAGTTCTTC	CASSLALTTQPDNEQFF
medium-sized	12	TRBJ1-1	NA	TRBV2	TGTGCCAGCAAGAGGACCCCCGCTGAAGCTTTCTTT	CASKRTPAEAFF
few	15	TRBJ2-1	TRBD1	TRBV7-9	TGTGCCAGCATCAGGGGGCAACTTGGTGAGAATGAGCAGTTCTTC	CASIRGQLGENEQFF
NA	12	TRBJ2-5	NA	TRBV27	TGTGCCAGCAGTTTAAGCGGAGAGACCCAGTACTTC	CASSLSGETQYF
NA	13	TRBJ2-3	NA	TRBV28	TGTGCCAGCAATCTCGGAAGGGCCGATACGCAGTATTTT	CASNLGRADTQYF
NA	13	TRBJ2-2	NA	TRBV11-2	TGTGCCAGCAGCTTAGTGATCGCCGGGGAGCTGTTTTTT	CASSLVIAGELFF
NA	16	TRBJ2-3	NA	TRBV30	TGTGCCTGGAGTGTACCGGACCGAGGTGGCACAGATACGCAGTATTTT	CAWSVPDRGGTDTQYF
NA	14	TRBJ2-7	TRBD1	TRBV11-2	TGTGCCAGCAGCGGAAGACAGGGCACCTACGAGCAGTACTTC	CASSGRQGTYEQYF
few	15	TRBJ2-2	NA	TRBV6-6	TGTGCCAGCGGGTCTAGGGCTAGCGAAAACGGGGAGCTGTTTTTT	CASGSRASENGELFF
NA	13	TRBJ2-2	NA	TRBV14	TGTGCCAGCAGCCTACTTCCAGGGGGGGAGCTGTTTTTT	CASSLLPGGELFF
NA	13	TRBJ2-7	NA	TRBV15	TGTGCCACCAGCAGAGATAGTGGGGCCGGGCAGTACTTC	CATSRDSGAGQYF
once	15	TRBJ1-1	NA	TRBV18	TGTGCCAGCTCACCTGGGCAGGCTGAGTCCACTGAAGCTTTCTTT	CASSPGQAESTEAFF
few	15	TRBJ1-1	NA	TRBV6-5	TGTGCCAGCAGTCGCAACGAGGTTACGAACACTGAAGCTTTCTTT	CASSRNEVTNTEAFF
NA	15	TRBJ2-7	TRBD1	TRBV10-1	TGCGCCAGCAGTGAGTCCGGGACAGGGTTTGACGAGCAGTACTTC	CASSESGTGFDEQYF
few	13	TRBJ2-5	NA	TRBV7-9	TGTGCCAGCAGCCTCCGCCCCGGGGAGACCCAGTACTTC	CASSLRPGETQYF
NA	15	TRBJ1-4	NA	TRBV18	TGTGCCAGCTCACCAGCTGGGGGTACTAATGAAAAACTGTTTTTT	CASSPAGGTNEKLFF
once	14	TRBJ1-5	NA	TRBV19	TGTGCCAGTAGTCTGTCTTGGGACAATCAGCCCCAGCATTTT	CASSLSWDNQPQHF